The T cell receptor beta chain described here comes from a study of regulatory T cells in long-lasting Graves disease. At the level of the study: Over 5 years of antithyroid drugs with positive TSH receptor antibodies was taken to mean persistent Graves' disease.

The germline V and J ends were trimmed by 6 bases and 6 bases, with 15 bases remaining between them. Germline V gives CDR1 SQVTM, CDR2 ANQGSEA. The CDR3 totals 12 residues. Combining iRepertoire HTBI primers with Arm-PCR of CDR3 regions, the authors built TCR beta libraries. Authors' methods: Samples jointly harbored roughly 62 TRBV and 12 to 15 TRBJ segments. TCRdb independently ran MiXCR on the multiplex PCR reads; one entry per CDR3 protein. The V and J calls follow TCRdb's processing rather than the paper's. Altogether around 510,000 distinct CDR3 sequences are present, about 20% being singletons, with the ten largest covering approximately 8%. As to this clonotype: The target antigen is unknown.

Regarding the study as a whole: Lower TCR diversity was seen in persistent Graves' patients than in newly diagnosed ones. Comparison showed that persistent patients shared more public clonotypes (about 2,600) than new patients (966).

Noted time point: persistent/refractory GD, antithyroid drugs over 5 years with positive TRAb. RNA isolated from PBMCs was used to make the TCR library. This chain links TRBV29-1 with TRBJ2-7; D uncertain. The clonotype comes from a female donor with Graves disease. Material: peripheral blood mononuclear cells (PBMCs), obtained when the disease was refractory, from a patient treated with antithyroid drugs. CDR3 in amino acids: CSVTQGPLEQYF. The CDR3 bases are TGCAGCGTGACGCAAGGGCCACTCGAGCAGTACTTC.